What follows describes a single TCR beta chain. The entry originates in a study of cytomegalovirus exposure and HLA in healthy donors. The assay was immunoSEQ multiplex PCR, and TCRdb's table has in-frame clones only and misses some. The top ten hold 9% to 9.5% of the sample, which has about 150,000 clones, 89% seen once. The V and J ends lost 3 bases and 0 bases respectively, with 14 bases between them. CDR1 LNHDA and CDR2 SQIVND come from the germline V gene (reference sequence). This CDR3 region has 17 residues. The rearrangement uses TRBV19 and TRBJ2-2; D perhaps matches TRBD1 (5 bases). This receptor was identified in a woman between 18 and 29 years old in good health and CMV-seropositive. The sequencing sample was made of PBMCs. Written as DNA, the CDR3 is TGTGCCAGTAGTATTGTACAGGTCAAAACGAACACCGGGGAGCTGTTTTTT. As protein: CASSIVQVKTNTGELFF.